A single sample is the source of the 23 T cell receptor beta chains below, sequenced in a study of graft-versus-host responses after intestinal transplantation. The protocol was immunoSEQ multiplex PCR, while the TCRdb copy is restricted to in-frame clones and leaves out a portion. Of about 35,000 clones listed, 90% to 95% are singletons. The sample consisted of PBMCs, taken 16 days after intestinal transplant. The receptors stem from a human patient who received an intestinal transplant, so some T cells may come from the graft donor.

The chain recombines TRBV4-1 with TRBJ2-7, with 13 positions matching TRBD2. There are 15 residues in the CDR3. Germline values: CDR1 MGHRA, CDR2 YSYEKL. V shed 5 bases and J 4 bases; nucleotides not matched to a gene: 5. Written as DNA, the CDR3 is TGCGCCAGCAGCTCCCGACTAGCGGGAGGTTACGAGCAGTACTTC. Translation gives CASSSRLAGGYEQYF.

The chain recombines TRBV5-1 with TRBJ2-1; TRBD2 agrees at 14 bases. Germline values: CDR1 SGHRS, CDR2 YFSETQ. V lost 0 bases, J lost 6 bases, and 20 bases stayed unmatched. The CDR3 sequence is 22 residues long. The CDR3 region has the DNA TGCGCCAGCAGCTTGGGAGTGCGCTGGACTAGCGGGAGGCGGGGGAGTGGCAATGAGCAGTTCTTC. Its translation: CASSLGVRWTSGRRGSGNEQFF.

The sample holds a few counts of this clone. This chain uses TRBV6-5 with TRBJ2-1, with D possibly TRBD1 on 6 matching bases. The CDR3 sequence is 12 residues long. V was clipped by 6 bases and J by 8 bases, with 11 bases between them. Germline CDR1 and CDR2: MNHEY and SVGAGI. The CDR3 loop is CASSPTGDEQFF. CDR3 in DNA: TGTGCCAGCAGCCCGACAGGCGATGAGCAGTTCTTC.

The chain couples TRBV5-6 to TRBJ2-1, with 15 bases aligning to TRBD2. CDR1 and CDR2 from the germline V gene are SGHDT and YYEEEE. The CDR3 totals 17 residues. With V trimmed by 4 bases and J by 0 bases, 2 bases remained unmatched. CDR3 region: CASSGLAGGSSYNEQFF. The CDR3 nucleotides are TGTGCCAGCAGCGGACTAGCGGGAGGGAGCTCCTACAATGAGCAGTTCTTC.

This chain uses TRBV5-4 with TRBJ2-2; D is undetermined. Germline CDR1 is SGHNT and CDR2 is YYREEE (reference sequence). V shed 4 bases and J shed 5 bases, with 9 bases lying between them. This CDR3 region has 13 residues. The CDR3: CASSPTETGELFF. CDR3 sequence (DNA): TGTGCCAGCAGCCCGACCGAGACCGGGGAGCTGTTTTTT.

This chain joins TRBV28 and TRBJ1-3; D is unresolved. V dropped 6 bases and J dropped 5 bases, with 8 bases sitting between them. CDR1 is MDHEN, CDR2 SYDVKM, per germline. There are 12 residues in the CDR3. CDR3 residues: CASSIPRNTIYF. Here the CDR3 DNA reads TGTGCCAGCAGCATACCGAGAAACACCATATATTTT.

The CDR3 loop reads CASCVREYQETQYF. The CDR3 DNA sequence: TGTGCCAGCTGCGTGCGGGAGTACCAAGAGACCCAGTACTTC. V usage is TRBV11-1 and J usage is TRBJ2-5; TRBD2 agrees at 7 bases. Trimming removed 8 bases from V and 0 bases from J; junction bases left unmatched: 6. The CDR3 is made up of 14 amino acids. CDR1 SGHAT and CDR2 FQDESV come from the germline V gene (reference sequence).

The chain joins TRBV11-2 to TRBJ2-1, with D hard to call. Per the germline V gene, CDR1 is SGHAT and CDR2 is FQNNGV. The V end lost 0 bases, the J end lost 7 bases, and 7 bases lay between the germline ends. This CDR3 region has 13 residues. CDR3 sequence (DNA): TGTGCCAGCAGCTTAGAAGGAGATAATGAGCAGTTCTTC. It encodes CASSLEGDNEQFF.

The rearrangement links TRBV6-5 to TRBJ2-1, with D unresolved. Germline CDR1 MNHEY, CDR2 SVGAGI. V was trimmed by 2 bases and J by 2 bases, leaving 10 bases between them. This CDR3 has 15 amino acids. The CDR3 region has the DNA TGTGCCAGCAGTTACATGGCTACCACCTACAATGAGCAGTTCTTC. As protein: CASSYMATTYNEQFF.

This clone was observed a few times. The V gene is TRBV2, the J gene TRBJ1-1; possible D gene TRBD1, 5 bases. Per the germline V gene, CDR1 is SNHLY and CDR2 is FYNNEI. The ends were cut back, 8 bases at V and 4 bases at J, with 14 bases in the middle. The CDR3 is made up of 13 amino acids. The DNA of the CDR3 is TGTGCCAGCGGGGGAAGTGCAGGCACTGAAGCTTTCTTT. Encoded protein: CASGGSAGTEAFF.

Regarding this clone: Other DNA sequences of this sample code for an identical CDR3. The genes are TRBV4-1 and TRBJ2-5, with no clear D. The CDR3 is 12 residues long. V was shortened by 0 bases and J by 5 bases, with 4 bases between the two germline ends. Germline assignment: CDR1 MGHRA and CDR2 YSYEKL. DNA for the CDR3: TGCGCCAGCAGCCAAGATCGGGAGACCCAGTACTTC. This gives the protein CASSQDRETQYF.

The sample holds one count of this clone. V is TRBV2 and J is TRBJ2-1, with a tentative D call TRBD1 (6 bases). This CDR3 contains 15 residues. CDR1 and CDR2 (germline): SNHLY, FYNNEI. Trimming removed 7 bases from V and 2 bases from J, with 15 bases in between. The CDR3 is CASKVGGYTYNEQFF. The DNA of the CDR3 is TGTGCCAGCAAAGTAGGGGGATATACCTACAATGAGCAGTTCTTC. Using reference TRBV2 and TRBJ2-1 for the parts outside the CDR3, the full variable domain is EPEVTQTPSHQVTQMGQEVILRCVPISNHLYFYWYRQILGQKVEFLVSFYNNEISEKSEIFDDQFSVERPDGSNFTLKIRSTKLEDSAMYFCASKVGGYTYNEQFFGPGTRLTVL.

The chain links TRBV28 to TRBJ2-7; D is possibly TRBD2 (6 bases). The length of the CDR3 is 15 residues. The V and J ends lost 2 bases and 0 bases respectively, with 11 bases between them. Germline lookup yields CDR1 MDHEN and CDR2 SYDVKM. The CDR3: CASSLLLGSSYEQYF. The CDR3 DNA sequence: TGTGCCAGCAGTTTACTTCTCGGGAGCTCCTACGAGCAGTACTTC.

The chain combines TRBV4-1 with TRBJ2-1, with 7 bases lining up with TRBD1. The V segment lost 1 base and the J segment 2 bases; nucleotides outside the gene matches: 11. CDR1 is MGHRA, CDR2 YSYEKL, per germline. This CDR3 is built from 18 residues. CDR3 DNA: TGCGCCAGCAGCCAAGCTTCGACAGGGATTGTCGCCTACAATGAGCAGTTCTTC. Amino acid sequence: CASSQASTGIVAYNEQFF.

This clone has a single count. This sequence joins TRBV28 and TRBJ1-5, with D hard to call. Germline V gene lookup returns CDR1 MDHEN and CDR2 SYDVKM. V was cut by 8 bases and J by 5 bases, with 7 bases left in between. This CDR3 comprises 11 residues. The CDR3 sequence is CASGSDQPQHF. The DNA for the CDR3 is TGTGCCAGCGGTTCGGATCAGCCCCAGCATTTT.

CDR3 in DNA: TGTGCCAGCAGTGTTGGACTAGCGGGAGGCTACGAGCAGTACTTC. The encoded protein is CASSVGLAGGYEQYF. This chain links TRBV6-1 with TRBJ2-7, with 14 bases lining up with TRBD2. The V gene's germline CDR1 is MNHNS and CDR2 SASEGT. This CDR3 has 15 amino acids. Trimming took 4 bases from V and 3 from J; bases not matched to a gene: 2.

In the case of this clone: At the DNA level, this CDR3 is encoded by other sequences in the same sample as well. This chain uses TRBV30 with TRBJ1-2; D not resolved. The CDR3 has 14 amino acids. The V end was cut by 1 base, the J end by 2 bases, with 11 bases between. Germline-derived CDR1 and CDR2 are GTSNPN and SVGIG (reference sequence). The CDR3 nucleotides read TGTGCCTGGAGTGGACGGAGATCGAACTATGGCTACACCTTC. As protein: CAWSGRRSNYGYTF.

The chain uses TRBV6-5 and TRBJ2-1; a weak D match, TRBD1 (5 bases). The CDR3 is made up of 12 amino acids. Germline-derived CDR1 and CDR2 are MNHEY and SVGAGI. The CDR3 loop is CATARGGTEQFF. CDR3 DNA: TGTGCTACAGCAAGGGGCGGCACTGAGCAGTTCTTC.

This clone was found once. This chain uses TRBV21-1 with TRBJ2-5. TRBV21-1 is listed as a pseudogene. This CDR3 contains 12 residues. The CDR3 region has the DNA TGTGCCAGCAGCAAGGACCCCGTCACCCAGTACTTC. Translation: CASSKDPVTQYF.

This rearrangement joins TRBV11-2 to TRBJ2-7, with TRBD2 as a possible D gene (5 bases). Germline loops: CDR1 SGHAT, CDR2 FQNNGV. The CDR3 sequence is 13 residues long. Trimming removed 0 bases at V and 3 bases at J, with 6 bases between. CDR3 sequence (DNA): TGTGCCAGCAGCTTAGATCGGGACTACGAGCAGTACTTC. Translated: CASSLDRDYEQYF. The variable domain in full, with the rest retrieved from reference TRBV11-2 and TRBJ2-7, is EAGVAQSPRYKIIEKRQSVAFWCNPISGHATLYWYQQILGQGPKLLIQFQNNGVVDDSQLPKDRFSAERLKGVDSTLKIQPAKLEDSAVYLCASSLDRDYEQYFGPGTRLTVT.

The DNA of the CDR3 is TGTGCCAGCAGCGTAGTCGGGTCGCTAGCGGGAAACACCGGGGAGCTGTTTTTT. Residues: CASSVVGSLAGNTGELFF. The chain joins TRBV9 to TRBJ2-2; TRBD2 matches at 9 bases. CDR3 length equals 18 residues. Trimming cost V 0 bases and J 2 bases; bases outside gene matches: 8. Per the germline V gene, CDR1 is SGDLS and CDR2 is YYNGEE.

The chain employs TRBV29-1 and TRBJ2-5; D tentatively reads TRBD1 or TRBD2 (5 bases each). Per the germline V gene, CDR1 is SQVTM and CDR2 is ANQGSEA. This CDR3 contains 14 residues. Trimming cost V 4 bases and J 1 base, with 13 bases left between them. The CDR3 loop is CSVVDPGPQETQYF. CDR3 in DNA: TGCAGCGTTGTTGATCCGGGACCCCAAGAGACCCAGTACTTC.

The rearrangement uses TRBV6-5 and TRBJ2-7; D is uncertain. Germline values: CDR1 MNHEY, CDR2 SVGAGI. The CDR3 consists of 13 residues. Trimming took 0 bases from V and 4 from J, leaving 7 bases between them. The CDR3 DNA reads TGTGCCAGCAGTTACTCGGGGATTTACGAGCAGTACTTC. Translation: CASSYSGIYEQYF.